A selection of T cell receptor beta chains follows, all from one sample in a study of cytomegalovirus exposure and HLA in healthy donors. Only in-frame clones appear in the TCRdb table, and some are missing; sequencing was by immunoSEQ multiplex PCR. The sample consists of around 170,000 clones, 75% to 90% of them appearing once. Source material: PBMCs. The receptors derive from a man aged 35-49 years in good health and CMV-seropositive. CDR3s include the opening cysteine and the closing phenylalanine or tryptophan. Each record gives: V gene, clone size, D gene, J gene, CDR3 protein, CDR3 DNA. D genes are given only for firm matches. Clone size, where shown, is once, few, many, or a class for clones that have expanded.

V: TRBV6-5; size: few; D: .; J: TRBJ2-5; CDR3: CASSPGETQYF; DNA: TGTGCCAGCAGTCCGGGAGAGACCCAGTACTTC
V: TRBV18; size: .; D: .; J: TRBJ2-2; CDR3: CASSPSAGVGELFF; DNA: TGTGCCAGCTCCCCGTCGGCGGGCGTCGGGGAGCTGTTTTTT
V: TRBV19; size: .; D: .; J: TRBJ2-3; CDR3: CASSIDSGFRTDTQYF; DNA: TGTGCCAGTAGTATAGACTCAGGGTTTCGGACAGATACGCAGTATTTT
V: TRBV2; size: .; D: .; J: TRBJ2-1; CDR3: CASTGGRQQREQFF; DNA: TGTGCCAGCACCGGGGGGCGGCAACAGAGGGAGCAGTTCTTC
V: TRBV9; size: .; D: TRBD1; J: TRBJ1-2; CDR3: CASSVARDSYGYTF; DNA: TGTGCCAGCAGCGTAGCACGGGACAGCTATGGCTACACCTTC
V: TRBV7-9; size: .; D: .; J: TRBJ1-1; CDR3: CASSLVSQGSQSGAFF; DNA: TGTGCCAGCAGCTTAGTCTCACAGGGAAGTCAAAGTGGGGCTTTCTTT
V: TRBV28; size: few; D: TRBD1; J: TRBJ2-7; CDR3: CASSTRDRGRREQYF; DNA: TGTGCCAGCAGCACCCGGGACAGGGGGCGCCGAGAGCAGTACTTC
V: TRBV2; size: .; D: TRBD1; J: TRBJ1-2; CDR3: CASTAGGRWGYTF; DNA: TGTGCCAGCACAGCAGGGGGTAGATGGGGCTACACCTTC
V: TRBV15; size: .; D: .; J: TRBJ1-2; CDR3: CATSRDRGGGYGYTF; DNA: TGTGCCACCAGCAGAGATCGGGGGGGCGGCTATGGCTACACCTTC
V: TRBV5-1; size: .; D: .; J: TRBJ2-7; CDR3: CASSLVPGMDEQYF; DNA: TGCGCCAGCAGCTTGGTCCCAGGGATGGACGAGCAGTACTTC
V: TRBV27; size: .; D: TRBD1; J: TRBJ1-4; CDR3: CASSTGQGAKKLFF; DNA: TGTGCCAGCAGTACCGGACAGGGGGCTAAAAAACTGTTTTTT
V: TRBV6-6; size: few; D: TRBD2; J: TRBJ2-7; CDR3: CASSRGAGGLREQYF; DNA: TGTGCCAGCAGTCGAGGAGCCGGGGGGTTGAGGGAGCAGTACTTC
V: TRBV7-3; size: once; D: .; J: TRBJ1-1; CDR3: CASSSATFLRTEAFF; DNA: TGTGCCAGCAGCTCCGCGACCTTTTTGAGGACTGAAGCTTTCTTT
V: TRBV2; size: .; D: TRBD2; J: TRBJ2-1; CDR3: CASTGLAVNNEQFF; DNA: TGTGCCAGCACGGGACTAGCGGTAAACAATGAGCAGTTCTTC
V: TRBV5-1; size: .; D: .; J: TRBJ1-1; CDR3: CASSLALGEGEAFF; DNA: TGCGCCAGCAGCTTGGCGCTCGGGGAGGGGGAAGCTTTCTTT
V: TRBV30; size: few; D: .; J: TRBJ2-3; CDR3: CAWSPSTDTQYF; DNA: TGTGCCTGGAGTCCTAGCACAGATACGCAGTATTTT
V: TRBV4-3; size: .; D: .; J: TRBJ1-5; CDR3: CASSQDWGVQQPQHF; DNA: TGCGCCAGCAGCCAAGATTGGGGAGTCCAACAGCCCCAGCATTTT
V: TRBV10-3; size: .; D: .; J: TRBJ2-7; CDR3: CAIRDSRSSYEQYF; DNA: TGTGCCATCAGGGACTCCAGGAGCTCCTACGAGCAGTACTTC
V: TRBV27; size: .; D: .; J: TRBJ2-7; CDR3: CASSFSGYEQYF; DNA: TGTGCCAGCAGTTTTTCGGGGTACGAGCAGTACTTC
V: TRBV19; size: .; D: TRBD1; J: TRBJ2-3; CDR3: CASSESDRAQDTQYF; DNA: TGTGCCAGTAGTGAGTCGGACAGGGCCCAAGATACGCAGTATTTT
V: TRBV19; size: .; D: TRBD1; J: TRBJ1-1; CDR3: CASRTGTGGNTEAFF; DNA: TGTGCCAGTAGGACCGGGACAGGGGGCAACACTGAAGCTTTCTTT
V: TRBV5-8; size: few; D: TRBD1; J: TRBJ1-4; CDR3: CASRTGTGGVGANEKLFF; DNA: TGTGCCAGCAGAACCGGGACAGGGGGCGTTGGAGCTAATGAAAAACTGTTTTTT
V: TRBV10-3; size: .; D: TRBD1; J: TRBJ1-3; CDR3: CAISEWDSERNTIYF; DNA: TGTGCCATCAGTGAATGGGACAGTGAGAGAAACACCATATATTTT
V: TRBV7-2; size: .; D: TRBD2; J: TRBJ2-7; CDR3: CASSALAGFDEQYF; DNA: TGTGCCAGCAGCGCACTAGCGGGGTTTGACGAGCAGTACTTC
V: TRBV11-2; size: .; D: .; J: TRBJ2-7; CDR3: CASSLDRGYEQYF; DNA: TGTGCCAGCAGCTTAGATCGAGGGTACGAGCAGTACTTC
V: TRBV11-3; size: .; D: TRBD1; J: TRBJ2-3; CDR3: CASSLGPRQGRLGDTQYF; DNA: TGTGCCAGCAGCTTAGGGCCAAGACAGGGTCGACTGGGCGATACGCAGTATTTT
V: TRBV29-1; size: .; D: TRBD1; J: TRBJ2-3; CDR3: CSVLTLGTAIDTQYF; DNA: TGCAGCGTACTCACCTTGGGGACAGCCATAGATACGCAGTATTTT
V: TRBV11-3; size: few; D: .; J: TRBJ2-4; CDR3: CASSLRSKGVTRAKNIQYF; DNA: TGTGCCAGCAGCTTAAGGTCCAAAGGGGTCACCAGAGCCAAAAACATTCAGTACTTC
V: TRBV7-2; size: .; D: .; J: TRBJ1-4; CDR3: CASSQAGARAEKLFF; DNA: TGTGCCAGCAGCCAAGCAGGGGCGAGGGCTGAAAAACTGTTTTTT
V: TRBV27; size: .; D: TRBD2; J: TRBJ2-7; CDR3: CASRPAGLFVHEQYF; DNA: TGTGCCAGCCGACCGGCGGGACTATTCGTACACGAGCAGTACTTC
V: TRBV19; size: .; D: .; J: TRBJ2-7; CDR3: CASSISGPYEQYF; DNA: TGTGCCAGTAGTATTTCAGGGCCCTACGAGCAGTACTTC
V: TRBV28; size: .; D: .; J: TRBJ2-3; CDR3: CASSFRGMQYF; DNA: TGTGCCAGCAGTTTCAGGGGTATGCAGTATTTT
V: TRBV6-5; size: .; D: TRBD1; J: TRBJ1-4; CDR3: CASSKDRATNEKLFF; DNA: TGTGCCAGCAGTAAGGACAGGGCTACTAATGAAAAACTGTTTTTT
V: TRBV6-5; size: .; D: TRBD2; J: TRBJ2-2; CDR3: CASSWGLAGLTGELFF; DNA: TGTGCCAGCAGTTGGGGACTAGCGGGCTTAACCGGGGAGCTGTTTTTT
V: TRBV27; size: .; D: .; J: TRBJ2-3; CDR3: CASWTRVDTQYF; DNA: TGTGCCAGCTGGACTCGGGTGGATACGCAGTATTTT
V: TRBV12-5; size: .; D: TRBD2; J: TRBJ2-3; CDR3: CASGLSGGVDTQYF; DNA: TGTGCTAGTGGTTTGAGCGGGGGGGTAGATACGCAGTATTTT